This TCR beta chain emerged from a study of cytomegalovirus exposure and HLA in healthy donors. PCR amplification relied on 60 Vbeta primers (plus 13 Jbeta primers). TCRdb keeps only in-frame clones here, not all; method: immunoSEQ multiplex PCR. The data hold around 110,000 clones, with over 60% observed a single time. The sequenced material came from PBMCs. The TCR sequence derives from a woman in her thirties or forties in good health and CMV-seropositive.

The CDR3 protein is CASSLGRNPYEQYF. As DNA, the CDR3 is TGTGCCAGCAGCTTAGGGAGGAACCCTTACGAGCAGTACTTC. This chain joins TRBV7-2 and TRBJ2-7; perhaps TRBD2 as D (5 bases). CDR3 length: 14 amino acids. Germline V gene data show CDR1 as SGHTA and CDR2 as FQGNSA. The V gene lost 1 base and the J gene lost 4 bases, with 11 bases spanning the gap.